Listed below are T cell receptor beta chains from one sample, sequenced in a study of T cell responses to AZD1222 COVID-19 vaccine. Assay: immunoSEQ multiplex PCR; the TCRdb copy retains only in-frame clones and omits some. The table shows about 85,000 clones, with roughly 86% occurring only once. The sequenced sample was peripheral blood, obtained on day 0 of AZD1222 vaccination. These TCRs come from an adult in good health. Both conserved end residues are trimmed from each CDR3. The order of the fields is V gene, J gene, CDR3 protein.

V: TRBV18; J: TRBJ2-7; CDR3: ASTWDGTYEQY
V: TRBV15; J: TRBJ1-5; CDR3: ATSRDRGSNQPQH
V: TRBV29-1; J: TRBJ2-3; CDR3: SVQTDTQY
V: TRBV7-9; J: TRBJ2-1; CDR3: ASAPAATNYNEQF
V: TRBV9; J: TRBJ2-3; CDR3: ASSVEAASTDTQY
V: TRBV6-2/TRBV6-3; J: TRBJ2-7; CDR3: ASSYHIDSASYEQY
V: TRBV14; J: TRBJ2-6; CDR3: ASSQVYRGGRLGSGANVLT
V: TRBV29-1; J: TRBJ2-7; CDR3: SAKTGTGVWEQY
V: TRBV3-1/TRBV3-2; J: TRBJ2-5; CDR3: ASRRDSSVY
V: TRBV7-9; J: TRBJ2-1; CDR3: ASSGGGAGAHNEQF
V: TRBV10-1; J: TRBJ2-1; CDR3: ASSESGSYNEQF
V: TRBV18; J: TRBJ1-2; CDR3: ASSPSEVNYGYT
V: TRBV5-1; J: TRBJ2-7; CDR3: ASSLASRLTGYSYEQY
V: TRBV19; J: TRBJ2-7; CDR3: ASSPLRQINRYEQY
V: TRBV28; J: TRBJ1-6; CDR3: ASSFGPLH
V: TRBV6-5; J: TRBJ2-5; CDR3: ASSYSLAGGGETQY
V: TRBV6-5; J: TRBJ2-7; CDR3: ATRRDSYEQY
V: TRBV3-1/TRBV3-2; J: TRBJ1-2; CDR3: ASSPGQGKGYT
V: TRBV5-6; J: TRBJ2-7; CDR3: ASSLDGTGSYEQY
V: TRBV7-9; J: TRBJ2-1; CDR3: ASSSGAGGPRRNEQF